The T cell receptor (beta chain) described here comes from a study of T-cell reconstitution after alpha-beta-depleted transplantation in children. The study, taken as a whole, reports: Some patients' high day-60 TCRbeta diversity was traced to surviving recipient T cells and thymic progenitors.

Germline V gene data show CDR1 as SQVTM and CDR2 as ANQGSEA. CDR3 length: 16 residues. With V trimmed by 4 bases and J by 7 bases, 17 bases remained unmatched. Using unique molecular identifiers, the investigators prepared the TCRbeta library. TCRdb analysed the PCR reads with MiXCR anew, one entry per CDR3 protein. The data contain around 240,000 distinct CDR3 sequences, roughly 8.2% of them singletons. This clonotype was detected only a few times. Its antigen is undetermined. The V call is TRBV29-1, the J call TRBJ2-7; 9 bases are shared with TRBD1. The receptor was derived from a male patient under 18 who had a stem cell transplant for acute lymphoblastic leukemia, so the T cells may come from the graft donor. The sample in question was PBMCs, mostly from graft donor cells, obtained 180 days after TCRalphabeta/CD19-depleted stem cell transplant. This CDR3 is CSVGDRERRYKEEQYF. DNA for the CDR3: TGCAGCGTTGGGGACAGGGAGCGGCGGTACAAAGAGGAGCAGTACTTC.